The 26 T cell receptor beta chains below come from one sample, sequenced in a study of T-cell reconstitution after alpha-beta-depleted transplantation in children. A library of TCRbeta sequences, prepared with unique molecular identifiers, was generated. TCRdb independently ran MiXCR on the PCR reads; one entry per CDR3 protein. The sample holds approximately 85,000 distinct CDR3 sequences, over 12% seen once. Sequenced here: PBMCs, mostly from graft donor cells, sampled 180 days after TCRalphabeta/CD19-depleted stem cell transplant. These receptor sequences come from a male patient between 2 and 9 years old who had a stem cell transplant for acute lymphoblastic leukemia, so the T cells may come from the graft donor.

The V call is TRBV20-1, the J call TRBJ2-5; TRBD2 matches 10 bases. Germline V gives CDR1 DFQATT, CDR2 SNEGSKA (reference sequence). V gave up 6 bases and J gave up 1 base; unmatched junction bases: 11. The CDR3 has 16 amino acids. The CDR3 DNA sequence: TGCAGTGCCCGAGGGGTAGCGGGGGGTTTCCAAGAGACCCAGTACTTC. Protein product: CSARGVAGGFQETQYF.

There are a few counts of this clonotype. The genes are TRBV29-1 and TRBJ1-1; 8 bases align to TRBD1. The CDR3 has 13 amino acids. The trim removed 4 bases at V and 5 bases at J, leaving 6 bases unmatched. Germline V CDR1 and CDR2: SQVTM, ANQGSEA. The CDR3, as DNA: TGCAGCGTTGCGGACAGGGAAAAGACTGAAGCTTTCTTT. It encodes CSVADREKTEAFF.

The chain is built from TRBV3-1 and TRBJ2-7; 15 bases are a match to TRBD2. With 3 bases clipped from V and 3 bases from J, the junction kept 6 bases outside the gene matches. Germline V CDR1 and CDR2: LGHDT, YNNKEL (reference sequence). The CDR3 has 17 residues. CDR3 bases: TGTGCCAGCAGCCATCTCGGGACTAGCGGGGGGATCTACGAGCAGTACTTC. It is translated as CASSHLGTSGGIYEQYF.

This clonotype was recorded many times. The chain carries TRBV6-5 and TRBJ2-3, with D uncertain. Germline CDR1 is MNHEY and CDR2 is SVGAGI. This CDR3 is built from 16 residues. Trimming took off 0 bases at V and 1 base at J, with 11 bases between the two ends. The CDR3: CASSYSIFFGTDTQYF. The CDR3 DNA reads as TGTGCCAGCAGTTACTCGATCTTCTTCGGCACAGATACGCAGTATTTT.

V is TRBV11-2 and J is TRBJ2-1; a possible D gene is TRBD2 (5 bases). In germline, CDR1 is SGHAT, CDR2 FQNNGV. Trimming took off 4 bases at V and 10 bases at J, with 14 bases between the two ends. The CDR3 runs to 13 residues. This chain's CDR3 is CASSWRTAEEQFF. CDR3 sequence (DNA): TGTGCCAGCAGCTGGAGGACGGCTGAGGAGCAGTTCTTC.

This clonotype turned up a few times. V usage is TRBV5-1 and J usage is TRBJ2-1; TRBD2 agrees at 12 bases. V shed 4 bases and J 7 bases; nucleotides not matched to a gene: 6. The CDR3 consists of 15 residues. Germline loops: CDR1 SGHRS, CDR2 YFSETQ. The CDR3 protein is CASSPLAGGPNEQFF. The CDR3 region has the DNA TGCGCCAGCAGCCCCCTAGCGGGGGGGCCGAATGAGCAGTTCTTC.

V usage is TRBV5-6 and J usage is TRBJ2-3; a possible D gene is TRBD1 (6 bases). Trimming pared 0 bases from V and 1 base from J, leaving 15 bases between. Germline V gives CDR1 SGHDT, CDR2 YYEEEE. The CDR3 is 17 amino acids. CDR3 in DNA: TGTGCCAGCAGCTTGGGGGGGCGCCAGAAAGGCACAGATACGCAGTATTTT. Protein sequence: CASSLGGRQKGTDTQYF.

This clonotype was counted at least ten times. The DNA for the CDR3 is TGTGCCAGCAGTAGTGGACAGGGGTTCCTTAGCAATCAGCCCCAGCATTTT. Residues: CASSSGQGFLSNQPQHF. The chain links TRBV27 to TRBJ1-5; 9 positions match TRBD1. V dropped 5 bases and J dropped 0; count of bases not matched to a gene: 8. The CDR3 runs 17 residues. CDR1 is MNHEY and CDR2 is SMNVEV in the germline V gene (reference sequence).

Concerning this clonotype itself: Being one base from a much bigger clone, this may be a read error. The rearrangement joins TRBV7-6 to TRBJ1-1; weak D call: TRBD1 (6 bases). Trimming removed 8 bases from V and 1 base from J, with 14 bases in between. The germline CDR1 and CDR2 sequences are SGHVS and FNYEAQ. The CDR3 totals 14 residues. The CDR3 sequence is CASGSLTGNTEAFF. The DNA of the CDR3 is TGTGCCAGCGGCTCCCTGACAGGGAACACTGAAGCTTTCTTT.

This clonotype has only a few counts. V usage is TRBV20-1 and J usage is TRBJ1-2; D ambiguous. The CDR3 is 11 amino acids. Germline V gene sequence: CDR1 DFQATT, CDR2 SNEGSKA (reference sequence). V dropped 6 bases and J dropped 4 bases, with 9 bases sitting between them. The CDR3 reads CSAPGPYGYTF. DNA for the CDR3: TGCAGTGCGCCAGGTCCCTATGGCTACACCTTC.

The rearrangement links TRBV9 to TRBJ2-2, with TRBD1 matching over 7 bases. The CDR3 totals 14 residues. In germline, CDR1 is SGDLS, CDR2 YYNGEE. V dropped 5 bases and J dropped 0; count of bases not matched to a gene: 1. The CDR3 loop is CASRDRSNTGELFF. The DNA of the CDR3 is TGTGCCAGCAGGGACAGGTCGAACACCGGGGAGCTGTTTTTT.

This clonotype showed up just a few times. This sequence joins TRBV3-1 and TRBJ2-2; 8 nucleotides agree with TRBD1. Trimming cost V 4 bases and J 13 bases; bases outside gene matches: 5. The germline CDR1 and CDR2 sequences are LGHDT and YNNKEL (reference sequence). The CDR3 totals 12 residues. The CDR3: CASSLGQGRLFF. The CDR3 nucleotides are TGTGCCAGCAGCCTCGGACAGGGTAGGCTGTTTTTT. The variable domain in full, completed from reference TRBV3-1 and TRBJ2-2, reads DTAVSQTPKYLVTQMGNDKSIKCEQNLGHDTMYWYKQDSKKFLKIMFSYNNKELIINETVPNRFSPKSPDKAHLNLHINSLELGDSAVYFCASSLGQGRLFFGEGSRLTVL.

This clonotype was seen more than once but under ten times. This chain uses TRBV20-1 with TRBJ1-1, with TRBD1 as a possible D gene (5 bases). The CDR3 contains 11 residues. Germline loops: CDR1 DFQATT, CDR2 SNEGSKA (reference sequence). Trimming left V 6 bases short and J 7 bases short, with 12 bases between. The CDR3 DNA sequence: TGCAGTGCCGTCGGGGGGAGTGAAGCTTTCTTT. As protein: CSAVGGSEAFF.

This clonotype was detected many times. The J gene is TRBJ2-7, the V gene TRBV29-1; 7 bases agree with TRBD1. The CDR3 is made up of 14 amino acids. With 5 bases clipped from V and 5 bases from J, the junction kept 12 bases outside the gene matches. The germline V gene has CDR1 SQVTM and CDR2 ANQGSEA. The DNA of the CDR3 is TGCAGCGTTAAAGGGGGCCCCTTAGGAGACGAGCAGTACTTC. Its protein product is CSVKGGPLGDEQYF.

A few counts support this clonotype. This CDR3 reads CASSQDVAGGFKGYTF. The CDR3 DNA reads TGCGCCAGCAGCCAAGATGTAGCAGGAGGATTCAAGGGCTACACCTTC. The V gene is TRBV4-3, the J gene TRBJ1-2, with D hard to call. Germline CDR1 and CDR2: LGHNA and YSLEER. CDR3 length: 16 residues. Trimming removed 0 bases at V and 8 bases at J, with 19 bases between.

In its sample, this clonotype was seen many times. This CDR3 reads CASSLPGTDTQYF. The DNA of the CDR3 is TGTGCCAGCAGCCTACCGGGCACAGATACGCAGTATTTT. The chain employs TRBV28 and TRBJ2-3; no firm D call. CDR3 length: 13 residues. The germline V gene has CDR1 MDHEN and CDR2 SYDVKM. The germline V and J ends were trimmed by 6 bases and 1 base, with 8 bases remaining between them.

This clonotype appeared many times. This chain joins TRBV7-8 and TRBJ2-3, with TRBD2 matching over 10 bases. This CDR3 is 16 amino acids long. J lost 2 bases, V lost 3 bases, and 5 bases had no gene match. In germline, CDR1 is SGHVS, CDR2 FQNEAQ. The CDR3 DNA is TGTGCCAGCAGCTTCACTAGCGGGGTCACCACAGATACGCAGTATTTT. This codes for CASSFTSGVTTDTQYF.

This clonotype has more than one count but fewer than ten. The chain uses TRBV7-2 and TRBJ2-7, with D perhaps matching TRBD2 (6 bases). CDR1 and CDR2 (germline): SGHTA, FQGNSA. The CDR3 is made up of 11 amino acids. The ends were cut back, 3 bases at V and 12 bases at J, with 12 bases in the middle. The CDR3 nucleotides read TGTGCCAGCAGCTTGGGACTGGGGGTGTACTTC. The encoded protein is CASSLGLGVYF. The full variable domain, with the rest looked up from reference TRBV7-2 and TRBJ2-7, is GAGVSQSPSNKVTEKGKDVELRCDPISGHTALYWYRQSLGQGLEFLIYFQGNSAPDKSGLPSDRFSAERTGGSVSTLTIQRTQQEDSAVYLCASSLGLGVYFGPGTRLTVT.

This clonotype appeared many times. This chain links TRBV4-3 with TRBJ1-1, with unresolved D. CDR3 size: 12 residues. The V end was cut by 1 base, the J end by 6 bases, with 6 bases between. Germline assignment: CDR1 LGHNA and CDR2 YSLEER. The CDR3 is CASSQGWAEAFF. DNA for the CDR3: TGCGCCAGCAGCCAAGGATGGGCTGAAGCTTTCTTT.

This clonotype was counted only a few times. J is TRBJ2-5 and V is TRBV5-6, with 7 bases that match TRBD1. Germline V gene sequence: CDR1 SGHDT, CDR2 YYEEEE. Losses at the gene ends were 3 bases for V and 1 base for J; bases not matched to a gene: 3. CDR3 size: 14 residues. The CDR3 region has the DNA TGTGCCAGCAGCTCGACAGGGCTCCAAGAGACCCAGTACTTC. This codes for CASSSTGLQETQYF.

The chain uses TRBV7-2 and TRBJ2-3, with D possibly being TRBD2 (6 bases). Germline CDR1 reads SGHTA; CDR2 reads FQGNSA. Between the trimmed V and J ends, which lost 2 bases and 0 bases, there was a span of 9 bases. The CDR3 contains 15 residues. CDR3 loop: CASSLIGGSTDTQYF. CDR3 nucleotides: TGTGCCAGCAGCTTAATTGGGGGGAGCACAGATACGCAGTATTTT.

This clonotype came up a few times. The rearrangement uses TRBV10-1 and TRBJ2-3; no clear D. The V and J ends lost 7 bases and 6 bases respectively, with 8 bases between them. Germline CDR1 WNHNN, CDR2 SYGVQD (reference sequence). CDR3 length: 11 residues. DNA for the CDR3: TGCGCCAGCACCGAAGGGGATACGCAGTATTTT. This sequence encodes CASTEGDTQYF.

This rearrangement joins TRBV6-6 to TRBJ1-1; D gene uncertain. V dropped 5 bases and J dropped 7 bases, with 8 bases sitting between them. Germline values: CDR1 MNHNY, CDR2 SVGAGI (reference sequence). The CDR3 is made up of 11 amino acids. In nucleotides, the CDR3 is TGTGCCAGCAGTCCGGGAGGTGAAGCTTTCTTT. Translation gives CASSPGGEAFF.

This clonotype was seen ten or more times. V and J are TRBV7-2 and TRBJ1-2; D remains ambiguous. Germline loops: CDR1 SGHTA, CDR2 FQGNSA. This CDR3 has 14 amino acids. Trimming removed 8 bases from V and 6 bases from J, with 19 bases in between. The CDR3 region is CASAGHPRRDGYTF. DNA of the CDR3: TGTGCCAGCGCTGGGCATCCGCGAAGGGATGGCTACACCTTC.

This chain uses TRBV4-2 with TRBJ2-1, with 9 bases fitting TRBD1. CDR1 LGHNA and CDR2 YNFKEQ come from the germline V gene. The CDR3 is made up of 16 amino acids. V lost 1 base to trimming and J lost 9 bases; unmatched junction nucleotides: 10. CDR3 residues: CASSQGRDRDSGEQFF. The CDR3 DNA reads TGTGCCAGCAGCCAAGGCAGGGACAGGGATTCGGGTGAGCAGTTCTTC.

This clonotype was counted between two and nine times. This chain connects TRBV6-5 to TRBJ2-1; no clear D gene. The CDR3 sequence is 10 residues long. The ends were cut back, 4 bases at V and 7 bases at J, with 2 bases in the middle. Looked up from germline, CDR1 is MNHEY and CDR2 is SVGAGI. The CDR3 is CASSWNEQFF. The CDR3 bases are TGTGCCAGCAGTTGGAATGAGCAGTTCTTC.